Detailed here is one TCR beta chain. Which antigen it targets is not known. Per-nucleotide qualities are absent, and no much larger clonotype sits a single base away. Receptor libraries were prepared by RACE. Reads for this sample came from a NextSeq 500. Library preparation attached unique molecular identifiers to individual cDNA molecules for quantitative, reproducible TCR counting. From each blood RNA sample, both TCR alpha and TCR beta chains were sequenced. On the study's bioinformatics: A median of around 100,000 TCRs per sample was observed, with a range of roughly 20,000 to 700,000. The Decombinator software suite was used to annotate V, J and CDR3 in the TCR reads. For PS versus PT1 abundance plots, all samples were subsampled to the same number of TCRs (28,000). TCRs were defined as expanded if absent before sensitization and observed at least eight times at the 2-week time point. TCRdb applied fastp at Q25 and MiXCR to the public reads, then kept only in-frame beta chains. Each entry is one CDR3 protein sequence, shown with its most common DNA and genes. In this record, the V and J calls reflect TCRdb's handling and not the investigators' own analysis. This sample has about 380,000 distinct CDR3 sequences in its table, and approximately 5.1% of those were observed once. The ten largest account for 2.5% to 3% of the sample.

The CDR1 and CDR2 encoded by the germline V gene are LGHNA and YSLEER. The CDR3 runs 16 amino acids, cysteine and phenylalanine included. Only CDR3 DNA is held: 48 bases, read in frame from base 1. The V end gives up 2 bases and the J end 9 bases, leaving 10 bases in the junction not matched to a gene. The data originate from a study of human T cells and chemical hapten exposure (dated by TCRdb to about 2021). General notes on the study: For sensitization, 2% DPC in acetone was applied to a roughly 2 cm by roughly 2 cm area of upper inner arm skin. Approximately 28 alopecia patients gave blood for TCR sequencing at one to four time points (pre-sensitization, 2, 6 and 24 weeks). Throughout the roughly 26-week study period, patients were also given weekly therapeutic DPC doses on the scalp. Patient blood was sampled pre-sensitization (week 0) and at 2, 6 and about 24 weeks after DPC sensitization. Patch testing on the upper back used Finn chambers containing 0.01% DPC, with scoring done after 6 days according to International Contact Dermatitis Research Group standards. Peripheral blood TCR repertoire changes were tracked in vivo in alopecia patients during primary and secondary sensitization to the hapten diphenylcyclopropenone (DPC). Alopecia areata with under or over 50% scalp involvement, alopecia totalis and alopecia universalis were represented in the patient cohort, which was mostly female. The libraries were sequenced as a pool, and the TCR yield per sample differed mostly because of small variations in library volumes within the pool. What the research found in general, with its limitations: DPC sensitization did not change the number of TCRs with a frequency above 1 in 1000, and there was no evidence of changes in global repertoire structure. Expanded TCRs formed significantly more large CDR3 similarity clusters than pre-sensitization or healthy control sets, consistent with antigen-driven responses. Repeated subsampling changed both the strength of the expansion versus patch-test correlation and the threshold at which the correlation became significant. The number of PT1 expanded TCRs positively correlated with patch test score, significant at thresholds 8, 16 and 32 but not 4. Alopecia, a presumed autoimmune disease, was present in all patients, so the immune response of the patients might differ from that of healthy individuals.

Reading the label with the study, this specimen's time point is: pre-sensitization, week 0. What the treatment or condition label conveys for this sample: therapeutic diphenylcyclopropenone sensitization with weekly scalp DPC. At each patch-test visit, blood was drawn before the patch test was applied. Eligible patients were aged 18 to 70, diagnosed with alopecia, deemed suitable for DPC therapy, and excluded if pregnant. Total RNA was extracted from unfractionated whole blood collected in Tempus Blood RNA tubes. This specimen consisted of whole blood, obtained in connection with sensitization to the hapten diphenylcyclopropenone (DPC). This receptor was obtained from a woman in her fifties or sixties with alopecia areata. Some clones in this sample may be carry-over from other donors' samples. The chain is assembled from TRBV4-3 and TRBJ1-6; 7 middle bases align to TRBD1. The CDR3 corresponds to CASSQIGQGVGSPLHF. The nucleotide sequence reads as follows: TGCGCCAGCAGCCAAATCGGGCAGGGGGTAGGTTCACCCCTCCACTTT.